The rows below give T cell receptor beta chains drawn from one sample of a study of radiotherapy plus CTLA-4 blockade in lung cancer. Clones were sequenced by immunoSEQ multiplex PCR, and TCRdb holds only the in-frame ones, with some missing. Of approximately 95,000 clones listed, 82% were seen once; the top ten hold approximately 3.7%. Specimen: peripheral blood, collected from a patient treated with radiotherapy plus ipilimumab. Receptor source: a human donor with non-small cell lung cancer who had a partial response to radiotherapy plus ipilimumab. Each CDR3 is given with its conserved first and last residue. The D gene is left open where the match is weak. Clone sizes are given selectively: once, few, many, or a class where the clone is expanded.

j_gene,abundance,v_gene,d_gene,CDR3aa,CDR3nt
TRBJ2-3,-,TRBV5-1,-,CASSSPLAASTDTQYF,TGCGCCAGCAGCTCCCCCCTCGCGGCAAGCACAGATACGCAGTATTTT
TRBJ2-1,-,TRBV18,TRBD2,CASSPQWEGVFSYNEQFF,TGTGCCAGCTCACCACAATGGGAGGGAGTCTTCTCCTACAATGAGCAGTTCTTC
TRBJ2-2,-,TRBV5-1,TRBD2,CASSSTSVANTGELFF,TGCGCCAGCAGCTCAACTAGCGTAGCGAACACCGGGGAGCTGTTTTTT
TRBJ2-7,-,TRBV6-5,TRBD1,CASSSRQGNIEQYF,TGTGCCAGCAGTTCGAGACAGGGGAATATCGAGCAGTACTTC
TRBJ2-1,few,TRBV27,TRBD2,CASSFRTSGRIGSYNEQFF,TGTGCCAGCAGTTTTAGGACTAGCGGGAGAATTGGGTCCTACAATGAGCAGTTCTTC
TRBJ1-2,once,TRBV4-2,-,CASSQDTRGAGGYTF,TGTGCCAGCAGCCAAGACACTCGGGGGGCAGGTGGCTACACCTTC
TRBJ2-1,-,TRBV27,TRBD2,CASSIGGSSYNEQFF,TGTGCCAGCAGTATCGGGGGGAGCTCCTACAATGAGCAGTTCTTC
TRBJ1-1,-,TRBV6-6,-,CASRGTGNTEAFF,TGTGCCAGCCGTGGGACTGGGAACACTGAAGCTTTCTTT
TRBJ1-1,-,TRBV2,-,CASIETLNTEAFF,TGTGCCAGCATTGAAACATTGAACACTGAAGCTTTCTTT
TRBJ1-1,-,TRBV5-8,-,CASSLKRDTEAFF,TGTGCCAGCAGCTTGAAGAGGGACACTGAAGCTTTCTTT
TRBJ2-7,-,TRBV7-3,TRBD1,CASSFDRGHEQYF,TGTGCCAGCAGCTTCGACAGGGGCCACGAGCAGTACTTC
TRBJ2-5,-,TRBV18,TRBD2,CASSPRLAGVEETQYF,TGTGCCAGCTCACCACGACTAGCGGGAGTTGAGGAGACCCAGTACTTC
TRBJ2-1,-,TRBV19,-,CASSIGRDNEQFF,TGTGCCAGTAGCATCGGCAGGGACAATGAGCAGTTCTTC
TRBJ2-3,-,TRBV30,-,CAWSVGADSTDTQYF,TGTGCCTGGAGTGTAGGGGCGGATAGCACAGATACGCAGTATTTT
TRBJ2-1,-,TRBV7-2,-,CASSLASGGVNNEQFF,TGTGCCAGCAGCTTAGCGTCCGGCGGGGTAAACAATGAGCAGTTCTTC
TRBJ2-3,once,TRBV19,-,CASSIERSTDTQYF,TGTGCCAGTAGTATAGAGAGAAGCACAGATACGCAGTATTTT
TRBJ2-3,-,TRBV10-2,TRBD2,CASSEVSGRVDTQYF,TGCGCCAGCAGTGAGGTTAGCGGGAGAGTAGATACGCAGTATTTT
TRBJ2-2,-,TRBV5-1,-,CASSLIVGANTGELFF,TGCGCCAGCAGCTTGATTGTGGGCGCGAACACCGGGGAGCTGTTTTTT
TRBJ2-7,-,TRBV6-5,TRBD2,CASSELAASYEQYF,TGTGCCAGCAGTGAACTAGCGGCTTCCTACGAGCAGTACTTC
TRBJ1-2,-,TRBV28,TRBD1,CASSFIHQGQGHGYTF,TGTGCCAGCAGTTTTATCCACCAGGGACAGGGTCATGGCTACACCTTC
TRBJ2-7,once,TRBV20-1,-,CSATPYYEQYF,TGCAGTGCTACCCCGTACTACGAGCAGTACTTC
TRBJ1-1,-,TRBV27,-,CASSPTSGGPFMNTEAFF,TGTGCCAGCAGCCCCACTTCGGGGGGACCGTTTATGAACACTGAAGCTTTCTTT
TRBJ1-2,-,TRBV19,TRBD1,CASTTGIYGYTF,TGTGCCAGTACGACAGGGATCTATGGCTACACCTTC
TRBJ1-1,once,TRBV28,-,CASSSGDMNTEAFF,TGTGCCAGCAGTTCAGGTGACATGAACACTGAAGCTTTCTTT
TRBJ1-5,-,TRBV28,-,CASSPNVAERGQPQHF,TGTGCCAGCAGCCCTAACGTCGCGGAGAGAGGCCAGCCCCAGCATTTT
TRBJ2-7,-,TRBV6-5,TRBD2,CASRSTSGTFYEQYF,TGTGCCAGCAGATCTACTAGCGGCACATTCTACGAGCAGTACTTC
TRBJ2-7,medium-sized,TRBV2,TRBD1,CASNPIGTVEQYF,TGTGCCAGCAACCCCATCGGGACAGTCGAGCAGTACTTC
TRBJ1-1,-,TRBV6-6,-,CASSLRLNTEAFF,TGTGCCAGCAGCCTGAGGTTGAACACTGAAGCTTTCTTT
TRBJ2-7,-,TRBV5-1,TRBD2,CASSLRTSGEQYF,TGCGCCAGCAGCCTAAGGACTAGCGGGGAGCAGTACTTC
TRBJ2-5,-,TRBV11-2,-,CASSSQETQYF,TGTGCCAGCAGCTCGCAAGAGACCCAGTACTTC
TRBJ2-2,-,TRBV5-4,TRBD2,CASSLATSGRNTGELFF,TGTGCCAGCAGCTTGGCCACTAGCGGGAGGAACACCGGGGAGCTGTTTTTT
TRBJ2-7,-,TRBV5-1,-,CASSLDGGIYEQYF,TGCGCCAGCAGCTTGGATGGGGGGATCTACGAGCAGTACTTC
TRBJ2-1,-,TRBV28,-,CASSESGGAVPYNEQFF,TGTGCCAGCAGCGAGTCGGGGGGCGCGGTGCCCTACAATGAGCAGTTCTTC
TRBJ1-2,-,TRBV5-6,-,CASSLLANYGYTF,TGTGCCAGCAGCCTGTTAGCTAACTATGGCTACACCTTC
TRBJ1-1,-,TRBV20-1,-,CSASQNTEAFF,TGCAGTGCTAGCCAGAACACTGAAGCTTTCTTT
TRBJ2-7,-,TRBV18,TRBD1,CASSPPGTGGGYEQYF,TGTGCCAGCTCGCCGCCCGGGACAGGGGGCGGGTACGAGCAGTACTTC
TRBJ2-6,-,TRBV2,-,CASSAQVAGANVLTF,TGTGCCAGCAGTGCACAGGTGGCCGGGGCCAACGTCCTGACTTTC
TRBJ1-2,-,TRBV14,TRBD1,CASSQQTGLDYGYTF,TGTGCCAGCAGCCAGCAGACAGGGTTGGACTATGGCTACACCTTC
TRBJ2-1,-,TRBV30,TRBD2,CAWSVSVTGGIYNEQFF,TGTGCCTGGAGTGTTTCGGTAACGGGAGGGATATACAATGAGCAGTTCTTC
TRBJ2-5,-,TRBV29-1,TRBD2,CSARLAGETQYF,TGCAGCGCCCGACTAGCGGGAGAGACCCAGTACTTC
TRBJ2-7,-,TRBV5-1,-,CASTPHGDSSSYEQYF,TGCGCCAGCACCCCTCATGGAGACAGCAGCTCCTACGAGCAGTACTTC
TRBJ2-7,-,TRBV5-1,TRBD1,CASSLADRASYEQYF,TGCGCCAGCAGCTTGGCCGACAGGGCCTCCTACGAGCAGTACTTC
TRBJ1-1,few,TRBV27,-,CASRSSDLNTEAFF,TGTGCCAGCCGCTCGAGTGATCTGAACACTGAAGCTTTCTTT
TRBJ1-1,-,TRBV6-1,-,CASSVRGNTEAFF,TGTGCCAGCAGCGTTAGAGGGAACACTGAAGCTTTCTTT
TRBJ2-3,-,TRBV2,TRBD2,CASSNQAGGSTDTQYF,TGTGCCAGCAGTAACCAAGCGGGAGGGAGCACAGATACGCAGTATTTT
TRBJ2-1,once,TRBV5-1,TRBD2,CASSLGRGSSYNEQFF,TGCGCCAGCAGCTTGGGACGCGGGAGCTCCTACAATGAGCAGTTCTTC
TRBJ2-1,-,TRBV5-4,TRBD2,CASSQGQREAEQFF,TGTGCCAGCAGCCAGGGGCAGCGGGAGGCTGAGCAGTTCTTC
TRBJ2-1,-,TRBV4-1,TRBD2,CASSHAGLAVGGEQFF,TGCGCCAGCAGCCACGCGGGACTAGCGGTAGGAGGTGAGCAGTTCTTC
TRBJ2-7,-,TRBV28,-,CASKTGPTYEQYF,TGTGCCAGCAAAACAGGCCCCACCTACGAGCAGTACTTC
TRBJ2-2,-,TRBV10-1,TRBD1,CASSPDRGPTGELFF,TGCGCCAGCAGCCCTGACAGGGGACCCACCGGGGAGCTGTTTTTT
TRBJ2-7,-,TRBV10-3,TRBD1,CAITRDRVNEQYF,TGTGCCATCACTCGGGACAGGGTAAACGAGCAGTACTTC
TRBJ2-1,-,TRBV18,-,CASLPLRGPNEQFF,TGTGCCAGCTTACCCCTGCGGGGACCCAATGAGCAGTTCTTC
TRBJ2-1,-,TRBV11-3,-,CASSFTSQGNEQFF,TGTGCCAGCAGCTTTACATCGCAGGGCAATGAGCAGTTCTTC